One and the same sample provided the 29 T cell receptor beta chains below, sequenced in a study of blood T cell repertoires in COVID-19. Some clones are missing from TCRdb's copy, which holds only in-frame ones; the method was immunoSEQ multiplex PCR. This sample carries approximately 35,000 clones, around 87% of them seen once, and the ten largest clones take 35% to 50%. Material: peripheral blood. The source is a human donor in a cohort sampled during active COVID-19.

This clone came up a few times. This chain joins TRBV2 and TRBJ2-2; D is possibly TRBD2 (7 bases). V dropped 7 bases and J dropped 3 bases, with 12 bases sitting between them. Germline CDR1 SNHLY, CDR2 FYNNEI. CDR3 length: 14 residues. The CDR3 DNA sequence: TGTGCCAGCAAGGGGGGGAGTTACACCGGGGAGCTGTTTTTT. It translates to CASKGGSYTGELFF. The variable domain in full, completed from reference TRBV2 and TRBJ2-2, reads EPEVTQTPSHQVTQMGQEVILRCVPISNHLYFYWYRQILGQKVEFLVSFYNNEISEKSEIFDDQFSVERPDGSNFTLKIRSTKLEDSAMYFCASKGGSYTGELFFGEGSRLTVL.

The rearrangement uses TRBV2 and TRBJ1-5; unclear D gene. Germline CDR1 SNHLY, CDR2 FYNNEI. The V and J ends lost 7 bases and 5 bases respectively, with 15 bases between them. This CDR3 is 14 amino acids long. CDR3 sequence (DNA): TGTGCCAGCAATTGGAAGTTGGAGTATCAGCCCCAGCATTTT. This encodes CASNWKLEYQPQHF. The variable domain in full, with the rest retrieved from reference TRBV2 and TRBJ1-5, is EPEVTQTPSHQVTQMGQEVILRCVPISNHLYFYWYRQILGQKVEFLVSFYNNEISEKSEIFDDQFSVERPDGSNFTLKIRSTKLEDSAMYFCASNWKLEYQPQHFGDGTRLSIL.

The V call is TRBV4-2, the J call TRBJ1-1; D gene unclear. The ends were cut back, 0 bases at V and 5 bases at J, with 10 bases in the middle. Germline-derived CDR1 and CDR2 are LGHNA and YNFKEQ. The CDR3 loop spans 14 amino acids. The CDR3 spells CASSQEAHMTEAFF. CDR3 nucleotides: TGTGCCAGCAGCCAAGAGGCTCACATGACTGAAGCTTTCTTT.

The rearrangement uses TRBV10-3 and TRBJ2-2, with D maybe TRBD2 (6 bases). CDR3 size: 13 residues. V gave up 7 bases and J gave up 4 bases, with 10 bases separating them. Germline V CDR1 and CDR2: ENHRY, SYGVKD. CDR3: CAITSGGTGELFF. The DNA of the CDR3 is TGTGCCATCACATCCGGGGGCACCGGGGAGCTGTTTTTT.

This clone was picked up a small number of times. This rearrangement joins TRBV19 to TRBJ2-2; D is undetermined. V lost 4 bases and J 7 bases, leaving 7 bases between the germline ends. This CDR3 is 12 amino acids long. Germline CDR1 and CDR2: LNHDA and SQIVND (reference sequence). In DNA form, the CDR3 reads TGTGCCAGTAGTACGCGTGACGGGGAGCTGTTTTTT. It encodes CASSTRDGELFF. The full variable domain, completed using reference TRBV19 and TRBJ2-2, is DGGITQSPKYLFRKEGQNVTLSCEQNLNHDAMYWYRQDPGQGLRLIYYSQIVNDFQKGDIAEGYSVSREKKESFPLTVTSAQKNPTAFYLCASSTRDGELFFGEGSRLTVL.

In this sample, this clone turned up a few times. The rearrangement joins TRBV7-9 to TRBJ1-6; 9 bases match TRBD1. The CDR3 sequence is 15 residues long. V shed 5 bases and J 11 bases; nucleotides not matched to a gene: 10. The V gene's germline CDR1 is SEHNR and CDR2 FQNEAQ (reference sequence). The DNA for the CDR3 is TGTGCCAGCAGCCTCCAGGGACAGGGTGGTACACCCCTCCACTTT. Translated, it gives CASSLQGQGGTPLHF.

The gene calls are TRBV4-1 and TRBJ1-2, with no clear D. V was clipped by 0 bases and J by 4 bases, with 15 bases between them. The CDR3 extends over 16 amino acids. CDR1 and CDR2 (germline): MGHRA, YSYEKL. This CDR3 reads CASSQDSSSRSYGYTF. The CDR3 coding sequence is TGCGCCAGCAGCCAAGATAGTAGTAGTCGGAGCTATGGCTACACCTTC.

This sequence joins TRBV5-1 and TRBJ1-2, with TRBD1 matching over 9 bases. Looked up from germline, CDR1 is SGHRS and CDR2 is YFSETQ. The CDR3 has 14 residues. Trimming removed 0 bases from V and 3 bases from J; junction bases left unmatched: 0. CDR3 sequence reads: CASSLGDRDYGYTF. The CDR3 DNA reads as TGCGCCAGCAGCTTGGGGGACAGGGACTATGGCTACACCTTC.

This clone was seen only a few times. The chain links TRBV28 to TRBJ2-3, with D tentatively TRBD2 (7 bases). Trimming removed 1 base at V and 1 base at J, with 15 bases between. The CDR3 runs to 17 residues. In germline, CDR1 is MDHEN, CDR2 SYDVKM. The CDR3 coding sequence is TGTGCCAGCAGTTTATTAAGGGGGGGAACTGGCACAGATACGCAGTATTTT. Encoded protein: CASSLLRGGTGTDTQYF.

V and J are TRBV6-5 and TRBJ1-5; the D is unclear. Germline CDR1 is MNHEY and CDR2 is SVGAGI. The V end lost 4 bases, the J end lost 5 bases, and 9 bases lay between the germline ends. CDR3 length: 13 residues. The CDR3 is CASSSAGYQPQHF. The CDR3 region has the DNA TGTGCCAGCAGTTCCGCAGGTTATCAGCCCCAGCATTTT.

V gene TRBV11-2 combines with J gene TRBJ2-7; D unclear. The germline gives CDR1 SGHAT, CDR2 FQNNGV. The CDR3 contains 16 residues. V was cut by 1 base and J by 3 bases, with 16 bases left in between. The CDR3 coding sequence is TGTGCCAGCAGCTTAGCTGTTGGGCAGGTCCACTACGAGCAGTACTTC. Translated, it gives CASSLAVGQVHYEQYF.

This sequence joins TRBV7-2 and TRBJ1-1; 7 nucleotides agree with TRBD1. CDR3 size: 14 residues. J lost 2 bases, V lost 5 bases, and 5 bases had no gene match. Germline V gives CDR1 SGHTA, CDR2 FQGNSA. CDR3 in DNA: TGTGCCAGCAGCACCCAGGGGGACAACACTGAAGCTTTCTTT. It is translated as CASSTQGDNTEAFF.

CDR3 DNA: TGCGCCAGCAGCCTGGGGACAGAAGGAAACACCATATATTTT. It yields the protein CASSLGTEGNTIYF. V usage is TRBV5-1 and J usage is TRBJ1-3, with 7 bases identical to TRBD1. V gave up 4 bases and J gave up 4 bases; unmatched junction bases: 5. Germline lookup yields CDR1 SGHRS and CDR2 YFSETQ. This CDR3 spans 14 amino acids.

The chain is built from TRBV6-2 or TRBV6-3 and TRBJ2-4; 12 bases line up with TRBD2. This CDR3 comprises 18 residues. With V trimmed by 5 bases and J by 0 bases, 8 bases remained unmatched. Germline-derived CDR1 and CDR2 are MNHEY and SVGEGT. CDR3: CASSDGLAGSLAKNIQYF. The CDR3 DNA reads TGTGCCAGCAGTGATGGACTAGCGGGGTCACTAGCCAAAAACATTCAGTACTTC.

This chain joins TRBV10-3 and TRBJ1-1; D may be TRBD1 (6 bases). Trimming removed 6 bases from V and 0 bases from J, with 11 bases in between. Per germline, CDR1 ENHRY and CDR2 SYGVKD. This CDR3 comprises 14 residues. The CDR3 DNA sequence: TGTGCCATCAGCGGGGGGCTCATGAACACTGAAGCTTTCTTT. Translation: CAISGGLMNTEAFF.

This clone was observed a handful of times. This chain joins TRBV2 and TRBJ2-3, with D maybe TRBD2 (6 bases). The CDR3 has 15 residues. Trimming cost V 2 bases and J 1 base, with 10 bases left between them. Germline assignment: CDR1 SNHLY and CDR2 FYNNEI. The CDR3 nucleotides are TGTGCCAGCAGTGAATGGGGGGTCGGCACAGATACGCAGTATTTT. Its translation is CASSEWGVGTDTQYF.

The chain couples TRBV7-2 to TRBJ2-1; possibly TRBD2 for D (6 bases). The CDR3 loop spans 16 amino acids. CDR1 SGHTA and CDR2 FQGNSA come from the germline V gene. Trimming removed 5 bases at V and 6 bases at J, with 20 bases between. CDR3 region: CASSPAGQSLINEQFF. The CDR3 bases are TGTGCCAGCAGCCCGGCGGGGCAGAGCCTGATCAATGAGCAGTTCTTC.

This sequence joins TRBV4-3 and TRBJ2-7, with a possible D match to TRBD1 (5 bases). This CDR3 spans 18 amino acids. Trimming removed 4 bases from V and 3 bases from J, with 25 bases in between. Per germline, CDR1 LGHNA and CDR2 YSLEER. CDR3 coding DNA: TGCGCCAGCAGCCCCCGAGGCGCAGGGTTGGATTTTGGCTACGAGCAGTACTTC. This translates into CASSPRGAGLDFGYEQYF.

The chain uses TRBV12-3 or TRBV12-4 and TRBJ1-2; maybe TRBD1 (6 bases). V shed 5 bases and J shed 4 bases, with 11 bases lying between them. This CDR3 has 13 residues. The CDR3 DNA reads as TGTGCCAGCAGTGTAACAGGGATCTATGGCTACACCTTC. It codes for CASSVTGIYGYTF.

This sequence joins TRBV7-9 and TRBJ1-1; D not resolved. The CDR3 totals 14 residues. Per the germline V gene, CDR1 is SEHNR and CDR2 is FQNEAQ (reference sequence). Trimming cost V 3 bases and J 1 base, with 9 bases left between them. CDR3 region: CASSFFLGNTEAFF. CDR3 DNA sequence: TGTGCCAGCAGCTTTTTCCTAGGGAACACTGAAGCTTTCTTT.

This chain uses TRBV15 with TRBJ1-2; TRBD1 is a possible D gene (6 bases). This CDR3 has 15 residues. Germline values: CDR1 LNHNV, CDR2 YYDKDF (reference sequence). V lost 1 base and J lost 6, with 15 bases in between. CDR3 nucleotide sequence: TGTGCCACCAGCAGAGTCCAGGACAGACTAAATGGCTACACCTTC. Translated: CATSRVQDRLNGYTF.

This clone was found once. The V and J genes are TRBV7-2 and TRBJ2-7; a weak D match, TRBD2 (6 bases). This CDR3 is built from 12 residues. CDR1 and CDR2 from the germline V gene are SGHTA and FQGNSA. The ends were cut back, 11 bases at V and 6 bases at J, with 17 bases in the middle. Here the CDR3 reads CAGQRVFSEQYF. In DNA form, the CDR3 reads TGTGCCGGCCAGCGGGTCTTCTCCGAGCAGTACTTC.

The chain recombines TRBV11-3 with TRBJ1-1; no definite D call. The CDR3 contains 16 residues. V was shortened by 3 bases and J by 0 bases, with 14 bases between the two germline ends. The V gene's germline CDR1 is SGHNT and CDR2 YENEEA. CDR3 residues: CASSFCPRLLNTEAFF. CDR3 DNA sequence: TGTGCCAGCAGCTTTTGTCCCAGGCTCTTGAACACTGAAGCTTTCTTT. The full variable domain, rest sourced from reference TRBV11-3 and TRBJ1-1, is EAGVVQSPRYKIIEKKQPVAFWCNPISGHNTLYWYLQNLGQGPELLIRYENEEAVDDSQLPKDRFSAERLKGVDSTLKIQPAELGDSAVYLCASSFCPRLLNTEAFFGQGTRLTVV.

The chain is built from TRBV18 and TRBJ1-1; tentatively, D is TRBD1 (6 bases). CDR3 length: 15 residues. Germline lookup yields CDR1 KGHSH and CDR2 LQKENI. Trimming took 2 bases from V and 1 from J, leaving 11 bases between them. CDR3 nucleotide sequence: TGTGCCAGCTCACCAGGTGACAGGAGGAACACTGAAGCTTTCTTT. This encodes CASSPGDRRNTEAFF.

The chain links TRBV5-1 to TRBJ2-1; TRBD2 matches at 8 bases. From germline, CDR1 is SGHRS and CDR2 YFSETQ. V lost 1 base to trimming and J lost 2 bases; unmatched junction nucleotides: 5. This CDR3 contains 16 residues. CDR3 residues: CASSLTARGAYNEQFF. CDR3 nucleotides: TGCGCCAGCAGCTTGACGGCGCGGGGGGCCTACAATGAGCAGTTCTTC.

The rearrangement uses TRBV29-1 and TRBJ1-2, with no clear D. The CDR3 is 14 amino acids. Between the trimmed V and J ends, which lost 3 bases and 2 bases, there was a span of 13 bases. The germline V gene has CDR1 SQVTM and CDR2 ANQGSEA. The CDR3 loop is CSVDKEGLNYGYTF. CDR3 in DNA: TGCAGCGTTGATAAGGAGGGCTTGAACTATGGCTACACCTTC.

This clone was detected only a few times. The chain joins TRBV29-1 to TRBJ1-2, with TRBD1 identical over 7 bases. The CDR3 extends over 14 amino acids. CDR1 SQVTM and CDR2 ANQGSEA come from the germline V gene. The V gene end was trimmed by 0 bases and the J gene end by 7 bases; junction bases not matched to a gene: 8. CDR3 sequence: CSVEDPRGDFGYTF. CDR3 bases: TGCAGCGTTGAAGATCCCAGGGGGGACTTTGGCTACACCTTC.

The chain couples TRBV7-6 to TRBJ2-2; TRBD1 agrees at 10 bases. The CDR3 totals 18 residues. V lost 2 bases to trimming and J lost 1 base; unmatched junction nucleotides: 7. From germline, CDR1 is SGHVS and CDR2 FNYEAQ. CDR3 sequence (DNA): TGTGCCAGCAGCTTAAGACAGGGGGCCTGGGAGAACACCGGGGAGCTGTTTTTT. Encoded protein: CASSLRQGAWENTGELFF.

To note about this clone: Other DNA sequences within the sample encode an identical CDR3. This chain joins TRBV24-1 and TRBJ1-5, with D perhaps TRBD1 (5 bases). CDR3 length: 15 amino acids. V lost 7 bases, J lost 6 bases, and 18 bases lay in between. CDR1 and CDR2 (germline): KGHDR, SFDVKD. DNA of the CDR3: TGTGCCACCAGCGATCCAACAGGCGGGGTTCAGCCCCAGCATTTT. Translated, it gives CATSDPTGGVQPQHF.